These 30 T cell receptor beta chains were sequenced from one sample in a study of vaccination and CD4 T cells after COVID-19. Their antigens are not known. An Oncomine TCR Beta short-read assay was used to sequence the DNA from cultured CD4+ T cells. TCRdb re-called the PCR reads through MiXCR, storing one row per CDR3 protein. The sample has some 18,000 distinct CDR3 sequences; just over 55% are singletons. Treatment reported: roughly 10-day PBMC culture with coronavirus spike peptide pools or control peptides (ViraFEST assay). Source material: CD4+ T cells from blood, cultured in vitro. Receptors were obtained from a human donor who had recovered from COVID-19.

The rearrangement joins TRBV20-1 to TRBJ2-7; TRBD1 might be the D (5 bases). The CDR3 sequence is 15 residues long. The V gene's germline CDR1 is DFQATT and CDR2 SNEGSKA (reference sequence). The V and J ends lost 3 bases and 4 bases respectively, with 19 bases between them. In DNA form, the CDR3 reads TGCAGTGCTAGCCCACCCCCGGACACCGGTTACGAGCAGTACTTC. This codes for CSASPPPDTGYEQYF.

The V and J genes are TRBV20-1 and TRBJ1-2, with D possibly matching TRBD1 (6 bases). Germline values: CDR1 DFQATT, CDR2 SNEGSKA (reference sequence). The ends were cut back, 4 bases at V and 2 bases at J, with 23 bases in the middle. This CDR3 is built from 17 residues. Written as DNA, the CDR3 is TGCAGTGCTACCCACCCGGGGGGCTTGGATGGAAACTATGGCTACACCTTC. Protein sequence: CSATHPGGLDGNYGYTF.

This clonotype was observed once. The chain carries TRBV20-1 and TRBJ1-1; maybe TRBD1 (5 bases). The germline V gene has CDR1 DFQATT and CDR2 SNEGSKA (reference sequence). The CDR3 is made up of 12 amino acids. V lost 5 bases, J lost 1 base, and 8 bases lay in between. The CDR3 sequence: CSAWGGNTEAFF. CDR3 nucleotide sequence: TGCAGTGCTTGGGGGGGGAACACTGAAGCTTTCTTT.

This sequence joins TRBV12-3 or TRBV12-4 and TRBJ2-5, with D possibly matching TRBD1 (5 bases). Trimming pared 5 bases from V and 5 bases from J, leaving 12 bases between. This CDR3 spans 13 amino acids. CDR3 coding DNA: TGTGCCAGCAGTAAAAACAGGTGGGAGACCCAGTACTTC. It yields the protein CASSKNRWETQYF.

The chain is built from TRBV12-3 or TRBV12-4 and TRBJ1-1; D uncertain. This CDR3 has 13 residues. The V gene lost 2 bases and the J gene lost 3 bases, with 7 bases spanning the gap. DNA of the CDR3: TGTGCCAGCAGTTTATCAGATTACACTGAAGCTTTCTTT. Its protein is CASSLSDYTEAFF.

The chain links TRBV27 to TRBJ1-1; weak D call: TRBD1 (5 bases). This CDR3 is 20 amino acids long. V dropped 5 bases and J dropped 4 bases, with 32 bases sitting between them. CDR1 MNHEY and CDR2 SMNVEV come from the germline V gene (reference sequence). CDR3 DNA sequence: TGTGCCAGCAGTCCCCCTCCCGGCCAGCGCGGGGGTGGTGGCGTCACTGAAGCTTTCTTT. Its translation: CASSPPPGQRGGGGVTEAFF.

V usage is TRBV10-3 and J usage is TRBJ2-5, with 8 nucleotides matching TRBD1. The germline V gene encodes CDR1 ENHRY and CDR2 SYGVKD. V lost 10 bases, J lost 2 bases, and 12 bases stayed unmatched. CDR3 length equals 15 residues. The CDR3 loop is CANSPGQASQETQYF. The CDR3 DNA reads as TGTGCCAACTCACCGGGACAGGCGAGTCAAGAGACCCAGTACTTC.

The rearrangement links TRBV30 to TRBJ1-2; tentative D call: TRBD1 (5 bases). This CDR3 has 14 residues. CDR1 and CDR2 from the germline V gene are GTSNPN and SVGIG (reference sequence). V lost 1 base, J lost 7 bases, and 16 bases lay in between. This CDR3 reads CAWSAVSLGAGYTF. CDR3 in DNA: TGTGCCTGGAGTGCCGTAAGCCTCGGGGCTGGCTACACCTTC. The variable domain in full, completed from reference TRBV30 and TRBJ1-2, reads SQTIHQWPATLVQPVGSPLSLECTVEGTSNPNLYWYRQAAGRGLQLLFYSVGIGQISSEVPQNLSASRPQDRQFILSSKKLLLSDSGFYLCAWSAVSLGAGYTFGSGTRLTVV.

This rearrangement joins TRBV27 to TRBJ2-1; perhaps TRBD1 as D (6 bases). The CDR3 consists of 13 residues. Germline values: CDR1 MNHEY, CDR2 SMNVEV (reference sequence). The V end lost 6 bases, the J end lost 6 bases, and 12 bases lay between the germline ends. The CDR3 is CASSAQGSNEQFF. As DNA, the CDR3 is TGTGCCAGCAGCGCACAGGGTAGCAATGAGCAGTTCTTC.

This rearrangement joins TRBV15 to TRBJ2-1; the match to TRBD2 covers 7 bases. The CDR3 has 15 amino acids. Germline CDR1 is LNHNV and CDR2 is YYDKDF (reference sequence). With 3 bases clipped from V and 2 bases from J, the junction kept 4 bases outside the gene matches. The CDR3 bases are TGTGCCACCAGCAGGGGGGGGGGAGCCTACAATGAGCAGTTCTTC. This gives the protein CATSRGGGAYNEQFF.

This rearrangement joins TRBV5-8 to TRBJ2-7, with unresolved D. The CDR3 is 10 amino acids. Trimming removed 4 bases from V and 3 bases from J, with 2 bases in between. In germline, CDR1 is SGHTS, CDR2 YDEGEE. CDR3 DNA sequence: TGTGCCAGCAGCCGCTACGAGCAGTACTTC. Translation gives CASSRYEQYF.

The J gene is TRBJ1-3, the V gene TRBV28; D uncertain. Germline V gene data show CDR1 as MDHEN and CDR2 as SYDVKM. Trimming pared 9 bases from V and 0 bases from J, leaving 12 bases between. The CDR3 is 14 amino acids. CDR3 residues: CASSEGFSGNTIYF. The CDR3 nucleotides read TGTGCCAGTTCAGAGGGATTCTCTGGAAACACCATATATTTT.

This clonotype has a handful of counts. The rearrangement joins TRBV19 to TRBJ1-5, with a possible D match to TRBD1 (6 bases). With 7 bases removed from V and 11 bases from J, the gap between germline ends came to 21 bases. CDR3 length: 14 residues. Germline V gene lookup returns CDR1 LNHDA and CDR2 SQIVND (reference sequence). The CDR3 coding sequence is TGTGCCAGTAAGGGGAGGCAGGGGCCCGCAACCCAGCATTTT. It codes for CASKGRQGPATQHF.

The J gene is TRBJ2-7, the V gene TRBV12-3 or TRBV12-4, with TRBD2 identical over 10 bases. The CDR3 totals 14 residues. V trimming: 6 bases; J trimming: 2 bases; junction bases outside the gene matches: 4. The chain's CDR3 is CASRTSGSAYEQYF. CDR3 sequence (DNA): TGTGCCAGCAGGACTAGCGGGTCTGCCTACGAGCAGTACTTC.

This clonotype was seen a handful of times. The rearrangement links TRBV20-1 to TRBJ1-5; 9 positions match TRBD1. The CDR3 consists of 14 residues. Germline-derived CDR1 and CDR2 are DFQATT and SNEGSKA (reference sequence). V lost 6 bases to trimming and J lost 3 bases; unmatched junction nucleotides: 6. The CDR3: CSAAGTGINQPQHF. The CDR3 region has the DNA TGCAGTGCAGCCGGGACAGGGATCAATCAGCCCCAGCATTTT.

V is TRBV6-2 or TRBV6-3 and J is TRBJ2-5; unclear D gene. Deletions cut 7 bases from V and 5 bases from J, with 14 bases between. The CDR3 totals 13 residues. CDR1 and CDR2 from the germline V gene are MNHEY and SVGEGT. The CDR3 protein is CASTLDPLETQYF. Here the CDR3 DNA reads TGTGCCAGCACGTTAGACCCGTTGGAGACCCAGTACTTC.

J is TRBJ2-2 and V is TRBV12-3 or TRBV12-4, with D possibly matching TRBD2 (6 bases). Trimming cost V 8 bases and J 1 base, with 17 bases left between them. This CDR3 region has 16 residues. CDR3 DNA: TGTGCCAGCGGCGTATTCGGGGGTCGGAACACCGGGGAGCTGTTTTTT. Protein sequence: CASGVFGGRNTGELFF.

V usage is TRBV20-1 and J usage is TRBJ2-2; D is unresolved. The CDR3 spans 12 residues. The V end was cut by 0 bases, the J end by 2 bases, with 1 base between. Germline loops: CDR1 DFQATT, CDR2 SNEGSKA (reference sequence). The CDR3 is CSARDNTGELFF. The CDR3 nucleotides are TGCAGTGCTAGAGATAACACCGGGGAGCTGTTTTTT.

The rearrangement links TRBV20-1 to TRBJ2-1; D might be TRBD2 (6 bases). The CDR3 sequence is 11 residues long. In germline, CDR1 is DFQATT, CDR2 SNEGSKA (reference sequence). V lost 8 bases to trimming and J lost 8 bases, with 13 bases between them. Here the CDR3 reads CSRRDRHEQFF. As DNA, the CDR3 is TGCAGTCGGAGGGACCGCCATGAGCAGTTCTTC.

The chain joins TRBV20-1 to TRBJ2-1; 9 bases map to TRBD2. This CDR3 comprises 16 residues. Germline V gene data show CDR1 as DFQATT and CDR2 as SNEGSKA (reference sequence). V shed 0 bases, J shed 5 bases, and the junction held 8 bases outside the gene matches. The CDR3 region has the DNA TGCAGTGCTAGAGATCGAGTAGCGGGAGTCCACAATGAGCAGTTCTTC. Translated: CSARDRVAGVHNEQFF.

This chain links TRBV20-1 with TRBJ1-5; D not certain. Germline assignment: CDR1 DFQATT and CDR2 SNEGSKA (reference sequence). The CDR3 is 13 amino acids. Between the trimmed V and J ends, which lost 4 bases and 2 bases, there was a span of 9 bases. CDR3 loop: CSAKAGGNQPQHF. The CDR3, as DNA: TGCAGTGCTAAGGCCGGGGGCAATCAGCCCCAGCATTTT.

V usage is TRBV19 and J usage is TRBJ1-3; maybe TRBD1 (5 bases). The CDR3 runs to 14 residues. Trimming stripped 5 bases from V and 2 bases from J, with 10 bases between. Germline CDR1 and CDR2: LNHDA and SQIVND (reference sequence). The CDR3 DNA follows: TGTGCCAGTAGTTCCCAGGGTCCTGGAAACACCATATATTTT. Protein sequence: CASSSQGPGNTIYF.

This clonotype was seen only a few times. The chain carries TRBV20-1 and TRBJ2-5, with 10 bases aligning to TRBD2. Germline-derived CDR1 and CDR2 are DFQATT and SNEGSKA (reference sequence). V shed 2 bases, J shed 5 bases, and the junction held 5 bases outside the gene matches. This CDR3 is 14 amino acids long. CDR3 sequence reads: CSARRSGGAETQYF. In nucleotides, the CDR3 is TGCAGTGCTAGACGGAGCGGGGGGGCGGAGACCCAGTACTTC.

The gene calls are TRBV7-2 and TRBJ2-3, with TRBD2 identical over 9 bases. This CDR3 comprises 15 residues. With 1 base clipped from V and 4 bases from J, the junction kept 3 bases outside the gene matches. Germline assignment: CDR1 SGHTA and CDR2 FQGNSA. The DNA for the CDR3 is TGTGCCAGCAGCTTAGTAGCGGGAGTCGCAGATACGCAGTATTTT. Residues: CASSLVAGVADTQYF.

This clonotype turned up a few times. The CDR3 is CASSPAGGSYNSPLHF. CDR3 nucleotides: TGTGCCAGCAGTCCGGCAGGTGGCTCCTATAATTCACCCCTCCACTTT. The chain joins TRBV27 to TRBJ1-6, with unresolved D. This CDR3 contains 16 residues. Looked up from germline, CDR1 is MNHEY and CDR2 is SMNVEV (reference sequence). Trimming shortened V by 5 bases and J by 0 bases, and 11 bases separated the two germline ends.

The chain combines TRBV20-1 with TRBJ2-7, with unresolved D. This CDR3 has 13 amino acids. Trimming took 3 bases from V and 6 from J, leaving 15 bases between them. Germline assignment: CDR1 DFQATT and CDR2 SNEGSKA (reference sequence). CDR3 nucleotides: TGCAGTGCTAGTATGTTCAGCACCCCCGAGCAGTACTTC. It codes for CSASMFSTPEQYF.

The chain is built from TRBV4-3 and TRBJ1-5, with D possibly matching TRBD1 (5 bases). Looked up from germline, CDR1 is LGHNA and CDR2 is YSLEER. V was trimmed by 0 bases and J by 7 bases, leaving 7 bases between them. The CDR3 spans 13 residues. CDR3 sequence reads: CASSQERGQPQHF. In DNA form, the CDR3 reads TGCGCCAGCAGCCAAGAGAGGGGCCAGCCCCAGCATTTT.

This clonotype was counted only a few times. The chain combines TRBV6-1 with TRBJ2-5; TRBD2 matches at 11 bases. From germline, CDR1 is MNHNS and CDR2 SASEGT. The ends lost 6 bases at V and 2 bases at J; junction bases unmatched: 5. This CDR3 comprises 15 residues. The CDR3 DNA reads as TGTGCCAGCAGCGGCGGGACTAGCGGACAAGAGACCCAGTACTTC. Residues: CASSGGTSGQETQYF.

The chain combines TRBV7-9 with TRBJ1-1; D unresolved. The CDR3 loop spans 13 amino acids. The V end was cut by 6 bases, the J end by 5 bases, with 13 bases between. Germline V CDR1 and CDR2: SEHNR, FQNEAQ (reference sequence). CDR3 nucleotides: TGTGCCAGCAGGTCATTCAATAGGACTGAAGCTTTCTTT. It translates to CASRSFNRTEAFF.

The chain's CDR3 is CASSLITSEQYF. The CDR3 nucleotides are TGTGCCAGCAGCTTAATAACTAGCGAGCAGTACTTC. The rearrangement links TRBV7-9 to TRBJ2-7; TRBD2 might be the D (5 bases). The CDR3 has 12 amino acids. The ends were cut back, 2 bases at V and 6 bases at J, with 8 bases in the middle. Germline V gene data show CDR1 as SEHNR and CDR2 as FQNEAQ (reference sequence).